The rows below give T cell receptor beta chains drawn from one sample of a study of blood T cell repertoires in COVID-19. Sequencing used immunoSEQ multiplex PCR; TCRdb keeps in-frame clones, though not all of them. The sample carries 300,000 or so clones, over 75% recorded once. Sequenced material: PBMCs or T cells enriched from blood (not recorded which). The receptor source for this set is a woman aged 30 to 39 who had recovered from COVID-19. The CDR3 runs from the conserved cysteine through the conserved F or W. A D gene is named only where the DNA matches it firmly. Size is stated for part of the rows, as once, few or many counts, or as a class when the clone is expanded.

size: NA
V: TRBV7-2
D: NA
J: TRBJ2-2
DNA: TGTGCCAGCAGCCCCGCTATCGCTAACACCGGGGAGCTGTTTTTT
CDR3: CASSPAIANTGELFF

size: NA
V: TRBV20-1
D: NA
J: TRBJ1-1
DNA: TGCAGTGCTAGTCAACAGGATTTCACTGAAGCTTTCTTT
CDR3: CSASQQDFTEAFF

size: NA
V: TRBV9
D: TRBD2
J: TRBJ2-1
DNA: TGTGCCAGCAGCGTAGGAGGGACTAGTGCGTATGAGCAGTTCTTC
CDR3: CASSVGGTSAYEQFF

size: NA
V: TRBV2
D: TRBD2
J: TRBJ2-1
DNA: TGTGCCAGCAGAAGACTAGCGGGATTCAATGAGCAGTTCTTC
CDR3: CASRRLAGFNEQFF

size: NA
V: TRBV7-2
D: TRBD2
J: TRBJ2-7
DNA: TGTGCCAGCAGCTCCTTAGCGGGAGCTGCGTACGAGCAGTACTTC
CDR3: CASSSLAGAAYEQYF

size: once
V: TRBV28
D: NA
J: TRBJ1-2
DNA: TGTGCCAGCACGCCCGGGGGTGAGAGGTATGGCTACACCTTC
CDR3: CASTPGGERYGYTF

size: once
V: TRBV9
D: NA
J: TRBJ2-3
DNA: TGTGCCAGCAGCGTAGTTGAGACAGATACGCAGTATTTT
CDR3: CASSVVETDTQYF

size: NA
V: TRBV28
D: TRBD2
J: TRBJ2-7
DNA: TGTGCCAGCAGGTGGACTAGCGGGAGCGAATTCTACGAGCAGTACTTC
CDR3: CASRWTSGSEFYEQYF

size: NA
V: TRBV4-1
D: TRBD2
J: TRBJ2-4
DNA: TGCGCCAGCAGCCAGGGGACTATAGCCAAAAACATTCAGTACTTC
CDR3: CASSQGTIAKNIQYF

size: once
V: TRBV24-1
D: TRBD1
J: TRBJ1-4
DNA: TGTGCCACCAGTGATCATCAGGGGGCTGGTGAAAAACTGTTTTTT
CDR3: CATSDHQGAGEKLFF

size: NA
V: TRBV3-1/TRBV3-2
D: TRBD1
J: TRBJ1-6
DNA: TGTGCCAGCAGCTTAGGACAGGGCTGGTCACCCCTCCACTTT
CDR3: CASSLGQGWSPLHF

size: NA
V: TRBV4-2
D: NA
J: TRBJ2-7
DNA: TGTGCCAGCAGCCAAGATTTTACGGCAGGGGCTAGGTACGAGCAGTACTTC
CDR3: CASSQDFTAGARYEQYF

size: NA
V: TRBV4-3
D: NA
J: TRBJ2-2
DNA: TGCGCCAGCAGCTCGCAGGTCTACACCGGGGAGCTGTTTTTT
CDR3: CASSSQVYTGELFF

size: once
V: TRBV9
D: NA
J: TRBJ2-1
DNA: TGTGCCAGCAGCGTAAGCGCGGGAACCTACAATGAGCAGTTCTTC
CDR3: CASSVSAGTYNEQFF

size: NA
V: TRBV10-3
D: NA
J: TRBJ1-1
DNA: TGTGCCACCCTCGGGGATTCGAACACTGAAGCTTTCTTT
CDR3: CATLGDSNTEAFF

size: NA
V: TRBV27
D: TRBD1
J: TRBJ2-5
DNA: TGTGCCAGCTCCTTCAACAGGGGAGAGACCCAGTACTTC
CDR3: CASSFNRGETQYF

size: NA
V: TRBV28
D: NA
J: TRBJ1-5
DNA: TGTGCCAGCAGCCAGCCGGGGTTCGGTAGCAATCAGCCCCAGCATTTT
CDR3: CASSQPGFGSNQPQHF

size: NA
V: TRBV4-3
D: TRBD1
J: TRBJ2-3
DNA: TGCGCCAGCAGCCATCGACAGGGGACAGATACGCAGTATTTT
CDR3: CASSHRQGTDTQYF

size: NA
V: TRBV7-3
D: TRBD2
J: TRBJ2-1
DNA: TGTGCCAGCAGCCAAGAGAGCGGGAGGGACAATGAGCAGTTCTTC
CDR3: CASSQESGRDNEQFF

size: NA
V: TRBV7-9
D: NA
J: TRBJ1-1
DNA: TGTGCCAGCAGCTTATCTTCTTGGGGGCGGGCGAACACTGAAGCTTTCTTT
CDR3: CASSLSSWGRANTEAFF

size: NA
V: TRBV19
D: NA
J: TRBJ2-3
DNA: TGTGCCAGTAGTATCTATCATTTCCCCACAGATACGCAGTATTTT
CDR3: CASSIYHFPTDTQYF

size: NA
V: TRBV15
D: NA
J: TRBJ1-3
DNA: TGTGCCACCAGCAAAACGGTCTCTGGAAACACCATATATTTT
CDR3: CATSKTVSGNTIYF

size: NA
V: TRBV30
D: TRBD2
J: TRBJ2-1
DNA: TGTGCCTGGAGGACTAGCGGGAGGGCCATTTCGTTCTTC
CDR3: CAWRTSGRAISFF

size: NA
V: TRBV7-9
D: NA
J: TRBJ1-4
DNA: TGTGCCAGCAGCTTAGGGCGGGAAAGGGCAGGGTATGATGAAAAACTGTTTTTT
CDR3: CASSLGRERAGYDEKLFF

size: NA
V: TRBV9
D: NA
J: TRBJ2-3
DNA: TGTGCCAGCAGCCCTTTTGGGTCAGGGTCTACAGATACGCAGTATTTT
CDR3: CASSPFGSGSTDTQYF

size: NA
V: TRBV28
D: TRBD1
J: TRBJ1-1
DNA: TGTGCCAGCAGTTTAGATCCCGGGACAGGGACTGAAGCTTTCTTT
CDR3: CASSLDPGTGTEAFF

size: once
V: TRBV4-3
D: TRBD2
J: TRBJ2-1
DNA: TGCGCCAGCAGCCAAGGACTAGCGGGAGGGCCGAATTACAATGAGCAGTTCTTC
CDR3: CASSQGLAGGPNYNEQFF

size: once
V: TRBV25-1
D: NA
J: TRBJ2-7
DNA: TGTGCCAGCAGTTTCGGGCTCCAGGGCGAGCAGTACTTC
CDR3: CASSFGLQGEQYF

size: NA
V: TRBV7-9
D: TRBD2
J: TRBJ2-1
DNA: TGTGCCAGCAGCCAGACTAGCGGGAGTATCGATGAGCAGTTCTTC
CDR3: CASSQTSGSIDEQFF

size: NA
V: TRBV30
D: TRBD2
J: TRBJ2-1
DNA: TGTGCCTGGAGCCCTCTTTCGGGCAGGGAGGGATACAATGAGCAGTTCTTC
CDR3: CAWSPLSGREGYNEQFF

size: NA
V: TRBV7-8
D: NA
J: TRBJ1-4
DNA: TGTGCCAGCAGCTTAGGAAATCTCCCCGCGGGTGAAAAACTGTTTTTT
CDR3: CASSLGNLPAGEKLFF

size: NA
V: TRBV2
D: TRBD2
J: TRBJ2-3
DNA: TGTGCCAGCAGTGATCTAGCGGGGGGGATCACAGATACGCAGTATTTT
CDR3: CASSDLAGGITDTQYF

size: NA
V: TRBV7-6
D: NA
J: TRBJ2-2
DNA: TGTGCCAGCAGCTTAGAAATTAGCACCGGGGAGCTGTTTTTT
CDR3: CASSLEISTGELFF

size: NA
V: TRBV19
D: TRBD1
J: TRBJ1-1
DNA: TGTGCCAGTAGTAGGACAGGGCGCATGAACACTGAAGCTTTCTTT
CDR3: CASSRTGRMNTEAFF

size: NA
V: TRBV28
D: NA
J: TRBJ1-1
DNA: TGTGCCAGCCTTCAGCACCAGGGGATGAACACTGAAGCTTTCTTT
CDR3: CASLQHQGMNTEAFF

size: NA
V: TRBV15
D: TRBD1
J: TRBJ1-4
DNA: TGTGCCACCAGCAGAGATACCGGGACAGCTAATGAAAAACTGTTTTTT
CDR3: CATSRDTGTANEKLFF

size: NA
V: TRBV7-3
D: NA
J: TRBJ2-1
DNA: TGTGCCAGCAGCTTAGCGCCAGGACAGCCTATTTGGGGCGATGAGCAGTTCTTC
CDR3: CASSLAPGQPIWGDEQFF

size: NA
V: TRBV5-1
D: NA
J: TRBJ1-1
DNA: TGCGCCAGCAGCTTGGGCAGGGACACCCTGAACACTGAAGCTTTCTTT
CDR3: CASSLGRDTLNTEAFF

size: NA
V: TRBV27
D: TRBD1
J: TRBJ2-7
DNA: TGTGCCAGCAGTCCCCCGGGACAGCCACTCTACGAGCAGTACTTC
CDR3: CASSPPGQPLYEQYF

size: NA
V: TRBV29-1
D: TRBD2
J: TRBJ2-5
DNA: TGCAGCGTTGAAAAACTAGCGGAGACCCCCCAAGAGACCCAGTACTTC
CDR3: CSVEKLAETPQETQYF

size: NA
V: TRBV5-6
D: NA
J: TRBJ1-3
DNA: TGTGCCAGCAGCTTCCCACAGGTTGGAAACACCATATATTTT
CDR3: CASSFPQVGNTIYF

size: NA
V: TRBV7-2
D: TRBD2
J: TRBJ2-1
DNA: TGTGCCAGCAGCGTGACTAGCGGGAGTTACAATGAGCAGTTCTTC
CDR3: CASSVTSGSYNEQFF